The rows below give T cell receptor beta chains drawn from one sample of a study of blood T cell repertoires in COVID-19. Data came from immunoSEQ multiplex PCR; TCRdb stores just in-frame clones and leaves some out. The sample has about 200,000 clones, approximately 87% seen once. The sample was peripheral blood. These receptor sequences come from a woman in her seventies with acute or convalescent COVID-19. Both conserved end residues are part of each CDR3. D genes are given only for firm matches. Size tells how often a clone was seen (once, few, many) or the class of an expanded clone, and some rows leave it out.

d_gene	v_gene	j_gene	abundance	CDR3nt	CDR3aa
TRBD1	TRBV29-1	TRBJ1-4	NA	TGCAGCGTTAGGGACAGGAGGACTAATGAAAAACTGTTTTTT	CSVRDRRTNEKLFF
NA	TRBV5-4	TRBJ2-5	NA	TGTGCCAGCAGCCTAACCATCCGGGACACCACACAAGAGACCCAGTACTTC	CASSLTIRDTTQETQYF
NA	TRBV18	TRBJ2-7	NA	TGTGCCAGCTCACCAGAGACTGGTCGCTACGAGCAGTACTTC	CASSPETGRYEQYF
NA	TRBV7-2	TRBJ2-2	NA	TGTGCCACCAGGATAGGGAGCGCTACCGGGGAGCTGTTTTTT	CATRIGSATGELFF
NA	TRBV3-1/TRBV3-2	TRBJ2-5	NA	TGTGCCAGCAGCCTCTCTAGCCTGAGGAGGGAGACCCAGTACTTC	CASSLSSLRRETQYF
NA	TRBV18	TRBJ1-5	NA	TGTGCCAGCTCTCCCGGGAGGGGAGATCAGCCCCAGCATTTT	CASSPGRGDQPQHF
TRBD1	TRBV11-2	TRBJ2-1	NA	TGTGCCAGCAGCTTGGGACAGGGTCCCTACAATGAGCAGTTCTTC	CASSLGQGPYNEQFF
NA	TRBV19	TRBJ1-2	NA	TGTGCCAGTAGTAAGTTACACAGGGATTCTCGCGGCTACACCTTC	CASSKLHRDSRGYTF
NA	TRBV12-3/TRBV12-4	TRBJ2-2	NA	TGTGCCAGCAGCCACGGTGGTGGGGAGCTGTTTTTT	CASSHGGGELFF
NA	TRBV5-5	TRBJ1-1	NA	TGTGCCAGCAGCTTGGTTGGGCAAGTTAACACTGAAGCTTTCTTT	CASSLVGQVNTEAFF
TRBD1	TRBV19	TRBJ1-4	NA	TGTGCCAGTAGTATAGGTGGACAGGCTAATGAAAAACTGTTTTTT	CASSIGGQANEKLFF
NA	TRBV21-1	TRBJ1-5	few	TGTGCCAGCAGCAAGGGCAGCCAAAGATTCAATCAGCCCCAGCATTTT	CASSKGSQRFNQPQHF
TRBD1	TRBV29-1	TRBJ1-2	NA	TGCAGCGTTGAAGGACAACAGGGGAATGGCTACACCTTC	CSVEGQQGNGYTF
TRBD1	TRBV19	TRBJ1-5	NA	TGTGCCAGTAGTATAGTATGGACAGGGAATATAGGGTGGAGCAATCAGCCCCAGCATTTT	CASSIVWTGNIGWSNQPQHF
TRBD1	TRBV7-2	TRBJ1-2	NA	TGTGCCAGCAGCCTACTCGGACAGGGTGAGGGCTACACCTTC	CASSLLGQGEGYTF
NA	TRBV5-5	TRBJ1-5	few	TGTGCCAGCAGCTTGAGGGGGAGCAATCAGCCCCAGCATTTT	CASSLRGSNQPQHF
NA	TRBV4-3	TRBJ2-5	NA	TGCGCCAGCAGCCTGGGGGGGGCTCGAGAGACCCAGTACTTC	CASSLGGARETQYF
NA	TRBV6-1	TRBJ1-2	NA	TGTGCCAGCAGTGAACTAGGGGCAGGGAACTATGGCTACACCTTC	CASSELGAGNYGYTF
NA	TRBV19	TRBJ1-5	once	TGTGCCAGCGGGAAAATTAGCAATCAGCCCCAGCATTTT	CASGKISNQPQHF
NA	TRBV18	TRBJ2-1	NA	TGTGCCAGCTCACCATCAATAGGGGTCTCCAATGAGCAGTTCTTC	CASSPSIGVSNEQFF
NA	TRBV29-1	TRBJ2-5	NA	TGCAGCGTTCGACCCGGGGAAGAGACCCAGTACTTC	CSVRPGEETQYF
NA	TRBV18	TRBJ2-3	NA	TGTGCCAGCTCACGCGGGGCGGAAGATACGCAGTATTTT	CASSRGAEDTQYF